This T cell receptor beta chain originates from a study of shared clonotypes between healthy human individuals. The method was immunoSEQ multiplex PCR; TCRdb's version includes in-frame clones alone and lacks a portion of them. The repertoire includes around 500,000 clones, about 80% of them detected once, and about an eighth sits in the top ten. This CDR3 spans 17 amino acids. Trimming cost V 4 bases and J 0 bases, with 17 bases left between them. The V gene's germline CDR1 is SGHAT and CDR2 FQNNGV. This chain connects TRBV11-2 to TRBJ2-3; D gene ambiguous. The source of this sequence is a woman aged 40-49 years in good health. Some clones in this sample may be carry-over from other donors' samples. The sample consisted of PBMCs. CDR3 amino acids: CASSYPHFGPSTDTQYF. The CDR3 nucleotides read TGTGCCAGCAGCTATCCCCACTTTGGCCCTAGCACAGATACGCAGTATTTT.